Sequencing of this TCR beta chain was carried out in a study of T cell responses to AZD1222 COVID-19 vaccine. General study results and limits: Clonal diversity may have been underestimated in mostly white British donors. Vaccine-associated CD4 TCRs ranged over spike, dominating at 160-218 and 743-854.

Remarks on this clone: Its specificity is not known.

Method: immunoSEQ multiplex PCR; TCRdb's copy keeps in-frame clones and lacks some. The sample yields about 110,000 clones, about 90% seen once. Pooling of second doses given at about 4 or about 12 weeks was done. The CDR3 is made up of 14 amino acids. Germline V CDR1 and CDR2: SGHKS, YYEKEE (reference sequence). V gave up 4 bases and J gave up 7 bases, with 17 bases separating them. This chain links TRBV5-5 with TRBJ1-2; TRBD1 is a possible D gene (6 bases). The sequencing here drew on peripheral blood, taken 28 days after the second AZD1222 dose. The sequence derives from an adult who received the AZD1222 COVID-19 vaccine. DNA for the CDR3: TGTGCCAGCAGCCTTAAATTGGCAGGGGTTGGCTACACCTTC. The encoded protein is CASSLKLAGVGYTF.